This entry is about one T cell receptor beta chain. Antigen unknown. The sample comes from a study of cytomegalovirus exposure and HLA in healthy donors. Regarding the study as a whole: What TCR beta sequences reportedly achieved was accurate prediction of HLA-A and HLA-B alleles in most subjects.

CDR3 length: 15 residues. Trimming removed 4 bases at V and 3 bases at J, with 16 bases between. Germline V CDR1 and CDR2: SEHNR, FQNEAQ (reference sequence). Primers included in the PCR were 60 Vbeta and 13 Jbeta primers. This table comes from immunoSEQ multiplex PCR, and its TCRdb copy is limited to in-frame clones, with some not included. The sample comprises about 150,000 clones, roughly 80% of which are singletons, and around 6.1% rests with the top ten. Sample: PBMCs. The V gene is TRBV7-9, the J gene TRBJ2-7; D is ambiguous. The sequence was collected from a young man in good health and CMV-seropositive. Here the CDR3 DNA reads TGTGCCAGCAGCTCGGTAGGCGAGACAAACTACGAGCAGTACTTC. Amino acid sequence: CASSSVGETNYEQYF.